A selection of T cell receptor beta chains follows, all from one sample in a study of read filtering for tumor transcriptome and immune sequencing. MiXCR, run by TCRdb on the reads, gives a single entry per CDR3 protein. The sample includes approximately 90,000 distinct CDR3 sequences, around an eighth of them seen just once. The sequencing input was a population of CD138-negative cells sorted from bone marrow. Receptors originate from a donor older than 35 with multiple myeloma. The CDR3 runs from the conserved cysteine through the conserved F or W. Each record gives: CDR3 protein, CDR3 DNA, J gene, clone size, D gene, V gene, CDR3 length. The D gene is left open where the match is weak. Not every row has a clone size; where given, it reads once, few, many or a size class.

CDR3: CATSDLGGDQPQHF
DNA: TGTGCCACCAGTGATTTGGGGGGGGACCAGCCCCAGCATTTT
J: TRBJ1-5
size: many
D: NA
V: TRBV24-1
length: 14

CDR3: CASSYRDRGAGNTIYF
DNA: TGTGCCAGTAGTTACCGGGACAGGGGAGCTGGAAACACCATATATTTT
J: TRBJ1-3
size: few
D: TRBD1
V: TRBV19
length: 16

CDR3: CSVGGTFYNEQFF
DNA: TGCAGCGTTGGAGGGACGTTCTACAATGAGCAGTTCTTC
J: TRBJ2-1
size: many
D: NA
V: TRBV29-1
length: 13

CDR3: CASSPRQVEVAYDEQFF
DNA: TGTGCCAGCTCACCACGGCAGGTGGAGGTTGCCTACGATGAGCAGTTCTTC
J: TRBJ2-1
size: few
D: NA
V: TRBV18
length: 17

CDR3: CASSLVRPGRGETQYF
DNA: TGTGCCAGCAGCTTAGTGCGGCCAGGGAGAGGGGAGACCCAGTACTTC
J: TRBJ2-5
size: many
D: NA
V: TRBV7-6
length: 16

CDR3: CAWSVLSPTGANVLTF
DNA: TGTGCCTGGAGTGTACTATCCCCGACTGGGGCCAACGTCCTGACTTTC
J: TRBJ2-6
size: many
D: NA
V: TRBV30
length: 16

CDR3: CASSFRTSGDTDTQYF
DNA: TGTGCCAGCAGCTTCAGGACTAGCGGAGACACAGATACGCAGTATTTT
J: TRBJ2-3
size: many
D: TRBD2
V: TRBV5-6
length: 16

CDR3: CASSLEPFGYEQYF
DNA: TGCGCCAGCAGCTTGGAGCCGTTCGGATACGAGCAGTACTTC
J: TRBJ2-7
size: many
D: NA
V: TRBV5-1
length: 14

CDR3: CASSLETGVYNEQFF
DNA: TGCGCCAGCAGCTTGGAAACAGGAGTCTACAATGAGCAGTTCTTC
J: TRBJ2-1
size: many
D: NA
V: TRBV5-1
length: 15

CDR3: CSASGTISSYEQYF
DNA: TGCAGTGCCTCAGGGACAATTAGCTCCTACGAGCAGTACTTC
J: TRBJ2-7
size: many
D: NA
V: TRBV20-1
length: 14

CDR3: CSADLGLNTEAFF
DNA: TGCAGTGCGGACCTTGGTTTGAACACTGAAGCTTTCTTT
J: TRBJ1-1
size: NA
D: NA
V: TRBV20-1
length: 13